This T cell receptor (beta chain) was retrieved from a study of blood T cell repertoires in COVID-19. Turning to the study itself: Italy, Spain and the United States were the sources of the convalescent and acute COVID-19 samples. Sample material is recorded as cDNA or gDNA derived from T cells, B-cell-depleted T cells, or PBMCs.

Germline V gene sequence: CDR1 MNHEY, CDR2 SVGAGI. V lost 4 bases and J lost 3, with 10 bases in between. This CDR3 spans 13 amino acids. Source study methods: Amplification from reference gene primers served as the basis for estimated nucleated cell counts. Using immunoSEQ multiplex PCR, the repertoire was profiled, and TCRdb retains in-frame clones only, with some absent. That table furnishes V, J and clone size, whereas the DNA furnished D and trimming. The data contain around 300,000 clones, roughly 88% of them seen just once; the ten biggest clones take up around 3%. The TCR originated in a woman in her 30s with active or convalescent COVID-19. The V gene is TRBV6-5, the J gene TRBJ2-7; D may be TRBD1 (6 bases). Sequenced input: peripheral blood. The CDR3 DNA reads TGTGCCAGCAGTTCCGGGACATTCTACGAGCAGTACTTC. As protein: CASSSGTFYEQYF.